Detailed here is one T cell receptor (beta chain). Germline loops: CDR1 SNHLY, CDR2 FYNNEI. The CDR3 loop spans 13 amino acids. Trimming at V came to 7 bases and at J to 8 bases, leaving 3 bases not matched to a gene. This specimen belongs to a study of blood T cell repertoires in COVID-19. Looking at the study overall: From the United States, Italy and Spain came samples of acute and convalescent COVID-19. Sample material is recorded as cDNA or gDNA derived from T cells, B-cell-depleted T cells, or PBMCs.

TCRdb keeps only in-frame clones here, not all; method: immunoSEQ multiplex PCR. The sample includes about 130,000 clones, around 74% seen only once; the top ten take about 6%. During active infection, Seattle patients enrolled and were then monitored through disease. This sequence was found in a man older than 75 with COVID-19, enrolled during active disease. This rearrangement joins TRBV2 to TRBJ2-1, with TRBD2 matching 12 bases. The sequencing input was peripheral blood. The chain's CDR3 is CASKRLAGDEQFF. DNA for the CDR3: TGTGCCAGCAAACGACTAGCGGGAGATGAGCAGTTCTTC. Together with reference TRBV2 and TRBJ2-1, the CDR3 gives the full variable domain: EPEVTQTPSHQVTQMGQEVILRCVPISNHLYFYWYRQILGQKVEFLVSFYNNEISEKSEIFDDQFSVERPDGSNFTLKIRSTKLEDSAMYFCASKRLAGDEQFFGPGTRLTVL.